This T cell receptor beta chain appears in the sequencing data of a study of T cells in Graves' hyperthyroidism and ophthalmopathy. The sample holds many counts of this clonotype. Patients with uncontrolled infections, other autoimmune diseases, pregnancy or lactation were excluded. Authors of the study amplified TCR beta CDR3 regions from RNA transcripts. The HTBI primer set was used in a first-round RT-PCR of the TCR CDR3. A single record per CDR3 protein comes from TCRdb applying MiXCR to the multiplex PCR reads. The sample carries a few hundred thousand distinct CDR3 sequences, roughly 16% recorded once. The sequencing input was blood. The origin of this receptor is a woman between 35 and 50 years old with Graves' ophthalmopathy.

CDR3 sequence (DNA): TGCGCCAGCAGCTTGGGTCAAGGGACAGGGTCCGGCGAGCAGTACTTC. Protein sequence: CASSLGQGTGSGEQYF. The V gene is TRBV5-1, the J gene TRBJ2-7, with 9 bases fitting TRBD1. Germline loops: CDR1 SGHRS, CDR2 YFSETQ. V dropped 0 bases and J dropped 6; count of bases not matched to a gene: 10. The CDR3 consists of 16 residues.